A selection of T cell receptor beta chains follows, all from one sample in a study of neoadjuvant anti-PD-1 for oral cavity cancer. Data came from immunoSEQ multiplex PCR; TCRdb stores just in-frame clones and leaves some out. The sample lists roughly 34,000 clones, approximately 87% occurring once. This sample comprised PBMCs, obtained before nivolumab (anti-PD-1) treatment. The origin of the receptors is a person aged 35-79 years with oral cavity squamous cell carcinoma. CDR3s include the opening cysteine and the closing phenylalanine or tryptophan. D genes are given only for firm matches. Clone size is shown for a subset of rows, as once, few, many or a class of expanded clone.

TRBV7-9	.	.	TRBJ1-3	CASSLWGGNTIYF	TGTGCCAGCAGCTTATGGGGTGGAAACACCATATATTTT
TRBV10-3	.	.	TRBJ1-1	CAISRTDRDTEAFF	TGTGCCATCAGCCGGACAGACAGAGACACTGAAGCTTTCTTT
TRBV2	.	.	TRBJ2-2	CASSGGYTGELFF	TGTGCCAGCAGTGGAGGGTACACCGGGGAGCTGTTTTTT
TRBV5-6	.	.	TRBJ1-5	CASSGGPGPNQPQHF	TGTGCCAGCAGCGGCGGGCCAGGGCCCAATCAGCCCCAGCATTTT
TRBV14	.	.	TRBJ2-3	CASSQDRVGGRADTQYF	TGTGCCAGCAGCCAAGATCGGGTCGGGGGAAGAGCAGATACGCAGTATTTT
TRBV13	.	.	TRBJ2-7	CASSLGTGRNEQYF	TGTGCCAGCAGCTTAGGGACAGGGAGGAACGAGCAGTACTTC
TRBV6-6	.	.	TRBJ2-5	CASTLSRGPQETQYF	TGTGCCAGCACCCTCAGCAGGGGTCCTCAAGAGACCCAGTACTTC
TRBV28	once	TRBD2	TRBJ2-1	CASSRTRGGNEQFF	TGTGCCAGCAGCCGGACTAGGGGCGGCAATGAGCAGTTCTTC
TRBV5-1	.	.	TRBJ1-4	CASSQASHRDTVFF	TGCGCCAGCAGCCAGGCCAGTCACCGCGATACCGTGTTTTTT
TRBV5-1	once	TRBD1	TRBJ2-1	CASRLQDREEYEQFF	TGCGCCAGCAGATTACAGGACAGGGAAGAATATGAGCAGTTCTTC
TRBV19	few	.	TRBJ1-5	CASAEFTDLNQPQHF	TGTGCCAGTGCCGAGTTTACAGACCTTAATCAGCCCCAGCATTTT
TRBV9	.	.	TRBJ1-2	CASSVAGASASNYGYTF	TGTGCCAGCAGCGTAGCCGGCGCATCTGCGTCTAACTATGGCTACACCTTC
TRBV18	.	TRBD2	TRBJ2-7	CASSPNMGLATYEQYF	TGTGCCAGCTCACCAAATATGGGACTAGCAACGTACGAGCAGTACTTC
TRBV11-3	.	TRBD1	TRBJ2-1	CASSWHSSGTGSRNEQFF	TGTGCCAGCAGCTGGCACTCTTCCGGGACAGGGTCGCGCAATGAGCAGTTCTTC
TRBV10-1	.	TRBD1	TRBJ2-7	CASRPGQGAGEQYF	TGCGCCAGCAGACCGGGACAGGGGGCGGGTGAGCAGTACTTC
TRBV7-2	.	TRBD1	TRBJ2-5	CASSFDRGRQETQYF	TGTGCCAGCAGCTTTGACAGGGGGCGTCAAGAGACCCAGTACTTC
TRBV7-8	.	.	TRBJ2-1	CASSLSRGANEQFF	TGTGCCAGCAGCTTATCCCGGGGGGCGAATGAGCAGTTCTTC
TRBV4-3	.	.	TRBJ1-2	CASSQDGEESYGYTF	TGCGCCAGCAGCCAAGATGGGGAAGAGAGCTATGGCTACACCTTC
TRBV27	.	TRBD1	TRBJ1-2	CASSLYPRSRGQGYGYTF	TGTGCCAGCAGTTTATACCCGCGTTCCAGGGGGCAGGGCTATGGCTACACCTTC
TRBV14	.	TRBD1	TRBJ1-6	CASEGQGEVSNSPLHF	TGTGCCAGCGAGGGACAGGGGGAAGTTAGCAATTCACCCCTCCACTTT
TRBV7-2	.	.	TRBJ1-5	CASSLAQNQPQHF	TGTGCCAGCAGCTTGGCCCAGAATCAGCCCCAGCATTTT
TRBV19	.	TRBD1	TRBJ1-6	CASSLGTGGLGSPLHF	TGTGCCAGTAGTCTGGGGACAGGGGGCCTCGGTTCACCCCTCCACTTT
TRBV9	.	TRBD1	TRBJ2-2	CASQGASTGELFF	TGTGCCAGCCAGGGGGCGAGTACCGGGGAGCTGTTTTTT
TRBV10-1	.	TRBD1	TRBJ2-1	CASSESRQGFNEQFF	TGCGCCAGCAGTGAGTCGCGACAGGGGTTCAATGAGCAGTTCTTC
TRBV5-6	.	.	TRBJ1-3	CASSFLGQDSASGNTIYF	TGTGCCAGCAGCTTTTTGGGCCAGGACAGTGCTTCTGGAAACACCATATATTTT
TRBV7-8	.	.	TRBJ2-7	CASSPRSDGYEQYF	TGTGCCAGCAGCCCGAGGTCCGACGGCTACGAGCAGTACTTC
TRBV5-4	.	.	TRBJ2-1	CASSPESWVDEQFF	TGTGCCAGCAGCCCGGAAAGCTGGGTAGATGAGCAGTTCTTC
TRBV6-6	.	TRBD1	TRBJ2-1	CASRETGEYNEQFF	TGTGCCAGCAGGGAGACAGGGGAGTACAATGAGCAGTTCTTC
TRBV11-2	few	.	TRBJ1-2	CASSLELGRSHGYTF	TGTGCCAGCAGCTTAGAGTTGGGGCGGTCTCATGGCTACACCTTC
TRBV7-2	.	TRBD1	TRBJ1-5	CASSLQGQVNQPQHF	TGTGCCAGCAGCTTACAGGGACAGGTGAATCAGCCCCAGCATTTT
TRBV4-3	.	.	TRBJ2-7	CASSQDPGREQYF	TGCGCCAGCAGCCAAGATCCGGGCCGGGAGCAGTACTTC
TRBV7-2	.	.	TRBJ1-2	CASSLGRGDGYTF	TGTGCCAGCAGCTTAGGGCGGGGGGATGGCTACACCTTC
TRBV5-1	.	.	TRBJ1-6	CASSLGQANSPLHF	TGCGCCAGCAGCTTGGGGCAGGCGAACTCACCCCTCCACTTT
TRBV6-1	.	.	TRBJ1-6	CAIAGGARNSPLHF	TGTGCTATCGCTGGGGGGGCAAGGAATTCACCCCTCCACTTT
TRBV11-3	.	TRBD1	TRBJ2-5	CASSRDRGPQETQYF	TGTGCCAGCAGCCGGGACAGGGGACCTCAAGAGACCCAGTACTTC
TRBV30	few	.	TRBJ1-1	CAWSAVLRWENTEAFF	TGTGCCTGGAGTGCAGTGCTGAGGTGGGAGAACACTGAAGCTTTCTTT
TRBV6-1	.	.	TRBJ2-5	CASGAGHITETQYF	TGTGCCAGCGGGGCGGGCCATATCACGGAGACCCAGTACTTC
TRBV19	.	TRBD1	TRBJ1-4	CASSMTGGPNEKLFF	TGTGCCAGTAGTATGACAGGGGGCCCTAATGAAAAACTGTTTTTT
TRBV11-2	.	TRBD1	TRBJ2-7	CASSLVGGTGVFYEQYF	TGTGCCAGCAGCTTAGTGGGCGGGACAGGGGTTTTTTACGAGCAGTACTTC
TRBV12-2	.	.	TRBJ2-7	CASRLLDSLF	TGTGCAAGTCGCTTACTGGACAGCTTATTC
TRBV9	.	.	TRBJ1-2	CASSVRDFGGNGYTF	TGTGCCAGCAGCGTCCGGGATTTCGGGGGCAATGGCTACACCTTC
TRBV9	.	.	TRBJ2-2	CASSVVPGTNTGELFF	TGTGCCAGCAGCGTAGTTCCAGGTACGAACACCGGGGAGCTGTTTTTT